This entry describes one T cell receptor (beta chain). Trimming pared 5 bases from V and 2 bases from J, leaving 11 bases between. The CDR3 is made up of 14 amino acids. CDR1 and CDR2 from the germline V gene are LNHNV and YYDKDF (reference sequence). The data stem from a study of T-cell reconstitution after alpha-beta-depleted transplantation in children. The TCRbeta library incorporated unique molecular identifiers. TCRdb reprocessed the PCR reads with MiXCR, giving one entry per CDR3 protein. The profile shows about 500,000 distinct CDR3 sequences, 30% to 35% of them singletons. The sequence was obtained from a human donor who donated a stem cell graft to a child with aplastic anemia. This specimen was PBMCs from the stem cell graft donor, taken from the stem cell graft. V usage is TRBV15 and J usage is TRBJ2-3; D is possibly TRBD1 or TRBD2 (5 bases each). The CDR3 is CATSERGATDTQYF. The CDR3 DNA sequence: TGTGCCACCAGCGAGAGAGGGGCCACAGATACGCAGTATTTT.